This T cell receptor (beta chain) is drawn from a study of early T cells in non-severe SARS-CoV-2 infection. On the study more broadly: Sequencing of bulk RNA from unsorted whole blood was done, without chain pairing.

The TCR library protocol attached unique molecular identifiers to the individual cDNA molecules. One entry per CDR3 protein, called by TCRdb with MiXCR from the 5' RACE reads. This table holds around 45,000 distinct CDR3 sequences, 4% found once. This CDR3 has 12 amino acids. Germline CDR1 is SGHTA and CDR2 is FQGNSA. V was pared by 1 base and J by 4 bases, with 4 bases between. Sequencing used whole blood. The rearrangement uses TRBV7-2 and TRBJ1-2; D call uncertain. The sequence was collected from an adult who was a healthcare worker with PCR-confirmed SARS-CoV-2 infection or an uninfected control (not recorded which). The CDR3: CASSLVAYGYTF. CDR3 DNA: TGTGCCAGCAGCTTAGTGGCCTATGGCTACACCTTC.